A single sample gave rise to the 30 T cell receptor beta chains below, sequenced in a study of PD-1 blockade in classical Hodgkin lymphoma. Here immunoSEQ multiplex PCR was the method, and the copy in TCRdb shows in-frame clones only, minus some. This sample yields around 30,000 clones, of which around 68% are seen a single time; 12% to 15% belongs to the top ten. Brentuximab vedotin exposure varied, and every patient relapsed after autologous stem cell transplantation. The sequences come from peripheral blood mononuclear cells (PBMCs), collected before the second cycle of nivolumab. All receptors derive from a human donor with classical Hodgkin lymphoma.

The sample holds a few counts of this clone. The same CDR3 also results from other DNA sequences found in this sample. The V and J genes are TRBV7-9 and TRBJ2-7, with D possibly matching TRBD1 (6 bases). The CDR3 has 14 residues. The germline V gene encodes CDR1 SEHNR and CDR2 FQNEAQ (reference sequence). V gave up 3 bases and J gave up 2 bases, with 11 bases separating them. The CDR3 sequence is CASSFGQPAYEQYV. The CDR3 coding sequence is TGTGCCAGCAGCTTCGGACAGCCCGCCTACGAGCAGTACGTC.

The V call is TRBV5-8, the J call TRBJ2-1; TRBD1 agrees at 8 bases. J gave up 6 bases and V 5 bases, and 7 bases lay outside the gene matches. The CDR3 has 14 amino acids. Germline V gene sequence: CDR1 SGHTS, CDR2 YDEGEE. The CDR3 region has the DNA TGTGCCAGCAGGGACAGGGTTTTTATCAATGAGCAGTTCTTC. Translation: CASRDRVFINEQFF.

This chain uses TRBV19 with TRBJ1-1; D not certain. There are 13 residues in the CDR3. Germline V gene lookup returns CDR1 LNHDA and CDR2 SQIVND (reference sequence). The germline V and J ends were trimmed by 3 bases and 5 bases, with 10 bases remaining between them. In DNA form, the CDR3 reads TGTGCCAGTAGTATCAAGAGAGGTACTGAAGCTTTCTTT. Translating it yields CASSIKRGTEAFF.

This clone was found a few times. This rearrangement joins TRBV4-3 to TRBJ2-7; 8 bases agree with TRBD2. Losses at the gene ends were 0 bases for V and 3 bases for J; bases not matched to a gene: 4. The CDR3 is made up of 15 amino acids. Germline assignment: CDR1 LGHNA and CDR2 YSLEER. DNA for the CDR3: TGCGCCAGCAGCCAAGAGTCTAGCGGGTTCTACGAGCAGTACTTC. Translating it yields CASSQESSGFYEQYF.

The CDR3 bases are TGTGCCAGCAGCGTAGGGGGACTCAATTCACCCCTCCACTTT. The encoded protein is CASSVGGLNSPLHF. This chain connects TRBV5-4 to TRBJ1-6; perhaps TRBD1 as D (6 bases). Germline loops: CDR1 SGHNT, CDR2 YYREEE (reference sequence). The CDR3 covers 14 residues. Trimming took 4 bases from V and 7 from J, leaving 12 bases between them.

The chain links TRBV18 to TRBJ2-1; D assignment may be TRBD1 or TRBD2 (6 bases each). The CDR3 sequence is 16 residues long. The V and J ends lost 2 bases and 8 bases respectively, with 19 bases between them. Germline lookup yields CDR1 KGHSH and CDR2 LQKENI. Written as DNA, the CDR3 is TGTGCCAGCTCACCAGATGGGGGGCGCGGTAACGATGAGCAGTTCTTC. Residues: CASSPDGGRGNDEQFF.

The chain carries TRBV4-2 and TRBJ1-2; D gene uncertain. V was clipped by 4 bases and J by 4 bases, with 4 bases between them. CDR1 is LGHNA and CDR2 is YNFKEQ in the germline V gene. The CDR3 consists of 11 residues. Written as DNA, the CDR3 is TGTGCCAGCAGCCCGGGCTATGGCTACACCTTC. The encoded protein is CASSPGYGYTF.

The chain employs TRBV7-2 and TRBJ1-5, with 9 bases identical to TRBD1. The CDR3 length is 15 residues. V was pared by 6 bases and J by 3 bases, with 6 bases of the junction left unmatched. Germline V gene lookup returns CDR1 SGHTA and CDR2 FQGNSA. The DNA for the CDR3 is TGTGCCAGCAGTTCACAGGGGGCTGTCAATCAGCCCCAGCATTTT. Amino acids: CASSSQGAVNQPQHF.

The J gene is TRBJ1-2, the V gene TRBV28, with 7 bases aligning to TRBD1. The germline V gene has CDR1 MDHEN and CDR2 SYDVKM. The V and J ends lost 7 bases and 5 bases, in that order; junction bases with no gene match: 7. The CDR3 is 13 residues long. Here the CDR3 DNA reads TGTGCCAGCACCGTGGACAGGCGGTATGGCTACACCTTC. Translation: CASTVDRRYGYTF.

The rearrangement joins TRBV5-4 to TRBJ2-1; no reliable D call. V was clipped by 2 bases and J by 6 bases, with 9 bases between them. This CDR3 has 13 amino acids. Germline assignment: CDR1 SGHNT and CDR2 YYREEE (reference sequence). The CDR3 spells CASSLDWTNEQFF. CDR3 bases: TGTGCCAGCAGCTTAGACTGGACCAATGAGCAGTTCTTC.

V usage is TRBV5-6 and J usage is TRBJ2-3, with unresolved D. Germline V CDR1 and CDR2: SGHDT, YYEEEE. Trimming removed 0 bases at V and 4 bases at J, with 3 bases between. The CDR3 extends over 12 amino acids. The CDR3 DNA is TGTGCCAGCAGCTTGGTCCCAGATACGCAGTATTTT. Amino acid sequence: CASSLVPDTQYF.

A remark on this clone: Other DNA sequences of this sample code for an identical CDR3. The rearrangement links TRBV5-6 to TRBJ2-7; no firm D call. Trimming left V 2 bases short and J 4 bases short, with 7 bases between. The CDR3 loop spans 12 amino acids. Germline V gene sequence: CDR1 SGHDT, CDR2 YYEEEE. DNA for the CDR3: TGTGCCAGCAGCTTAGGTGGGTACGAGCAGTACTTC. Translation: CASSLGGYEQYF.

The chain employs TRBV21-1 and TRBJ2-4; the listed D gene, TRBD2, was not tested against the DNA. TRBV21-1 is a documented pseudogene. The CDR3 sequence is 17 residues long. CDR3 nucleotide sequence: TGTGCCAGCAGCACCACTAGCGGGGTTCTAGCCAAAAACATTCAGTACTTC. Its translation is CASSTTSGVLAKNIQYF.

The CDR3 spells CASSSGWSKNEQFF. For the CDR3, the DNA is TGTGCCAGCAGCTCAGGGTGGTCTAAGAATGAGCAGTTCTTC. V gene TRBV7-2 combines with J gene TRBJ2-1, with D possibly matching TRBD1 (5 bases). CDR3 length: 14 amino acids. V shed 4 bases and J shed 7 bases, with 14 bases lying between them. Germline values: CDR1 SGHTA, CDR2 FQGNSA.

The chain is built from TRBV13 and TRBJ2-5; 7 positions match TRBD2. The CDR3 has 12 residues. V lost 7 bases, J lost 12 bases, and 11 bases stayed unmatched. The germline CDR1 and CDR2 sequences are PRHDT and FYEKMQ (reference sequence). This CDR3 reads CASTLGLSRKYF. The CDR3 coding sequence is TGTGCCAGCACCTTGGGACTAAGCCGGAAGTACTTC.

The chain couples TRBV7-2 to TRBJ1-1; possibly TRBD1 for D (5 bases). CDR3 length: 16 residues. Trimming pared 4 bases from V and 2 bases from J, leaving 17 bases between. The germline gives CDR1 SGHTA, CDR2 FQGNSA. CDR3 nucleotide sequence: TGTGCCAGCAGCTATACACCCTCGGGACGTAACACTGAAGCTTTCTTT. Protein: CASSYTPSGRNTEAFF.

This clone was detected a few times. At one end, the junction sequence differs from germline, possibly due to a read error. The chain joins TRBV28 to TRBJ2-3; 9 positions match TRBD1. The V gene's germline CDR1 is MDHEN and CDR2 SYDVKM. The CDR3 length is 12 residues. The CDR3 loop is CASSRSGTGPHF. CDR3 in DNA: TGTGCCAGCAGTAGGTCAGGGACAGGGCCGCATTTT.

This chain links TRBV27 with TRBJ2-1, with TRBD2 matching over 10 bases. The ends lost 3 bases at V and 3 bases at J; junction bases unmatched: 8. The germline V gene encodes CDR1 MNHEY and CDR2 SMNVEV (reference sequence). The CDR3 runs to 17 residues. CDR3 DNA sequence: TGTGCCAGCAGTTTCGGTCCCCTAGCGGGGGACTACAATGAGCAGTTCTTC. Translation gives CASSFGPLAGDYNEQFF.

This clone occurred a few times. V gene TRBV28 combines with J gene TRBJ1-5, with a weak D call TRBD1 (5 bases). This CDR3 comprises 17 residues. V dropped 6 bases and J dropped 6 bases, with 24 bases sitting between them. Per the germline V gene, CDR1 is MDHEN and CDR2 is SYDVKM. The CDR3, as DNA: TGTGCCAGCAGCCGTCCCCCCCAGCAGGGCAGGAGTCAGCCCCAGCATTTT. Translating it yields CASSRPPQQGRSQPQHF.

This clone has a count of ten or more. This chain's CDR3 is CASSYNDQETQYF. As DNA, the CDR3 is TGTGCCAGCAGTTACAACGACCAAGAGACCCAGTACTTC. The chain has TRBV6-6 and TRBJ2-5; no firm D call. Germline CDR1 MNHNY, CDR2 SVGAGI (reference sequence). The length of the CDR3 is 13 residues. The V end was cut by 2 bases, the J end by 0 bases, with 4 bases between.

The rearrangement links TRBV7-8 to TRBJ2-7, with D perhaps TRBD1 or TRBD2 (5 bases each). The CDR3 covers 13 residues. The germline V gene encodes CDR1 SGHVS and CDR2 FQNEAQ. The V end lost 5 bases, the J end lost 2 bases, and 10 bases lay between the germline ends. Here the CDR3 reads CASSIREPYEQYF. As DNA, the CDR3 is TGTGCCAGCAGCATCAGGGAGCCCTACGAGCAGTACTTC.

The genes are TRBV18 and TRBJ2-7; D is ambiguous. V lost 1 base, J lost 1 base, and 8 bases lay in between. The germline gives CDR1 KGHSH, CDR2 LQKENI. CDR3 length: 14 residues. CDR3 sequence (DNA): TGTGCCAGCTCACCACGAGAGTTTTCCTACGAGCAGTACTTC. This codes for CASSPREFSYEQYF.

This chain links TRBV14 with TRBJ1-1; D remains unclear. Per the germline V gene, CDR1 is SGHDN and CDR2 is FVKESK. The CDR3 contains 16 residues. Trimming removed 0 bases from V and 1 base from J, with 12 bases in between. DNA of the CDR3: TGTGCCAGCAGCCAAGATCTGAAAACCTGGAACACTGAAGCTTTCTTT. Amino acids: CASSQDLKTWNTEAFF.

The CDR3 DNA reads as TGCGCCAGCAGCTTGGATCCAGGGGTTACTGAAGCTTTCTTT. This gives the protein CASSLDPGVTEAFF. The chain carries TRBV5-1 and TRBJ1-1; D is perhaps TRBD1 (6 bases). Germline-derived CDR1 and CDR2 are SGHRS and YFSETQ. The length of the CDR3 is 14 residues. Trimming removed 0 bases from V and 5 bases from J, with 11 bases in between.

This clone appeared a few times. J is TRBJ2-2 and V is TRBV4-2; perhaps TRBD1 as D (6 bases). Germline V gives CDR1 LGHNA, CDR2 YNFKEQ. This CDR3 has 14 amino acids. Trimming took 5 bases from V and 2 from J, leaving 9 bases between them. The CDR3 nucleotides are TGTGCCAGCAGCAGGGACAAAAACACCGGGGAGCTGTTTTTT. This encodes CASSRDKNTGELFF.

This clone was observed a handful of times. The V and J genes are TRBV5-5 and TRBJ2-1, with TRBD2 identical over 7 bases. Unmatched junction bases numbered 13, after V lost 0 bases and J lost 4 bases. This CDR3 region has 18 residues. Germline V CDR1 and CDR2: SGHKS, YYEKEE (reference sequence). CDR3 sequence: CASSLALGGSGSYNEQFF. CDR3 bases: TGTGCCAGCAGCTTGGCCCTAGGAGGTAGCGGGTCTTACAATGAGCAGTTCTTC.

This rearrangement joins TRBV30 to TRBJ2-7, with 9 bases that match TRBD1. With 4 bases clipped from V and 4 bases from J, the junction kept 11 bases outside the gene matches. Looked up from germline, CDR1 is GTSNPN and CDR2 is SVGIG (reference sequence). This CDR3 is built from 15 residues. CDR3 in amino acids: CAWTPPGQGKYEQYF. CDR3 in DNA: TGTGCCTGGACCCCACCGGGACAGGGTAAATACGAGCAGTACTTC.

The chain couples TRBV30 to TRBJ2-5; 8 nucleotides align to TRBD2. V trimming: 3 bases; J trimming: 5 bases; junction bases outside the gene matches: 8. This CDR3 region has 14 residues. Looked up from germline, CDR1 is GTSNPN and CDR2 is SVGIG (reference sequence). The CDR3 protein is CAWRTGLGVETQYF. The CDR3 nucleotides read TGTGCCTGGAGGACGGGACTAGGGGTGGAGACCCAGTACTTC.

This clone appeared a few times. DNA for the CDR3: TGCGCCAGCTCTGAGGCCCCAGGGGACAATCAGCCCCAGCATTTT. Its protein is CASSEAPGDNQPQHF. The rearrangement joins TRBV4-3 to TRBJ1-5, with D maybe TRBD1 (6 bases). This CDR3 has 15 residues. V lost 8 bases to trimming and J lost 3 bases, with 17 bases between them. Germline V CDR1 and CDR2: LGHNA, YSLEER.

Only a few counts were recorded for this clone. This chain uses TRBV10-1 with TRBJ1-6, with D unresolved. CDR1 is WNHNN, CDR2 SYGVQD, per germline (reference sequence). The CDR3 sequence is 12 residues long. V was clipped by 5 bases and J by 7 bases, with 6 bases between them. The CDR3 DNA sequence: TGCGCCAGCAGTCTCGGGAATTCACCCCTCCACTTT. This encodes CASSLGNSPLHF.